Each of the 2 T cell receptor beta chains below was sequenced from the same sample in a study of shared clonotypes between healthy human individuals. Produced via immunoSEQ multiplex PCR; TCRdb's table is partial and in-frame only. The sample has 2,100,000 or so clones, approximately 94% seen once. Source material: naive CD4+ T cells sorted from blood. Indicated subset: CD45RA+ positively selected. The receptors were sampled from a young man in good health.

For the CDR3, the DNA is TGCGCCAGCAGCCAAGTTTCTGGGCCGGAACTCTATAGCAATCAGCCCCAGCATTTT. It encodes CASSQVSGPELYSNQPQHF. The chain has TRBV4-3 and TRBJ1-5; D is undetermined. V lost 1 base, J lost 0 bases, and 19 bases lay in between. The CDR3 sequence is 19 residues long. Germline assignment: CDR1 LGHNA and CDR2 YSLEER.

DNA for the CDR3: TGTGCCTGGAGCCTAGCGGGGGTCTACGAGCAGTACTTC. Its protein product is CAWSLAGVYEQYF. The chain uses TRBV30 and TRBJ2-7, with 10 bases lining up with TRBD2. The J segment lost 3 bases and the V segment lost 3 bases, leaving 2 bases of the junction unmatched. Germline lookup yields CDR1 GTSNPN and CDR2 SVGIG (reference sequence). The CDR3 is 13 amino acids. The entire variable domain, with the rest obtained from reference TRBV30 and TRBJ2-7, is as follows: SQTIHQWPATLVQPVGSPLSLECTVEGTSNPNLYWYRQAAGRGLQLLFYSVGIGQISSEVPQNLSASRPQDRQFILSSKKLLLSDSGFYLCAWSLAGVYEQYFGPGTRLTVT.